One and the same sample provided the 25 T cell receptor beta chains below, sequenced in a study of T cell changes during pregnancy in multiple sclerosis. Profiling relied on immunoSEQ multiplex PCR, and the TCRdb table lists in-frame clones only, not all of them. Counted here are about 77,000 clones, 90% to 95% occurring once; the ten biggest clones make up about 2.5%. This specimen consisted of peripheral blood, obtained after pregnancy. The receptor source for this set is a female donor in good health, enrolled as a control in a pregnancy study.

The chain combines TRBV18 with TRBJ2-3; 7 nucleotides agree with TRBD1. Trimming took 5 bases from V and 11 from J; bases not matched to a gene: 7. Germline values: CDR1 KGHSH, CDR2 LQKENI. There are 12 residues in the CDR3. The CDR3 DNA reads TGTGCCAGCTCATTCGACAGGGCCCAGCAGTATTTT. Translation: CASSFDRAQQYF.

The V and J genes are TRBV7-2 and TRBJ2-5; 14 bases map to TRBD2. V lost 5 bases to trimming and J lost 5 bases; unmatched junction nucleotides: 13. The CDR3 length is 18 residues. CDR1 is SGHTA, CDR2 FQGNSA, per germline. In DNA, the CDR3 is TGTGCCAGCAGCATTGGACTAGCGGGAGGTGAGACCCGGGAGACCCAGTACTTC. This gives the protein CASSIGLAGGETRETQYF.

This chain uses TRBV7-9 with TRBJ1-4; 7 bases agree with TRBD1. CDR1 SEHNR and CDR2 FQNEAQ come from the germline V gene (reference sequence). The CDR3 runs to 15 residues. After removal of 8 bases from V and 5 bases from J, the junction contained 11 bases not matched to a gene. CDR3 nucleotides: TGTGCCAGCGGAAAACCTACAGGGGTAAATGAAAAACTGTTTTTT. It yields the protein CASGKPTGVNEKLFF.

The rearrangement joins TRBV6-5 to TRBJ1-1; unclear D gene. V gave up 8 bases and J gave up 6 bases, with 13 bases separating them. Germline CDR1 and CDR2: MNHEY and SVGAGI. The CDR3 has 12 amino acids. CDR3 sequence: CASLGASSEAFF. The CDR3 nucleotides are TGTGCCAGCTTAGGAGCATCCTCTGAAGCTTTCTTT.

This chain links TRBV5-5 with TRBJ1-1, with D unresolved. CDR3 length: 13 amino acids. V lost 6 bases and J 3 bases, leaving 12 bases between the germline ends. Germline V gene lookup returns CDR1 SGHKS and CDR2 YYEKEE (reference sequence). Here the CDR3 DNA reads TGTGCCAGCATTGAGGGTTCCTACACTGAAGCTTTCTTT. This encodes CASIEGSYTEAFF.

The chain combines TRBV30 with TRBJ2-7; 10 bases line up with TRBD2. The CDR3 is 15 amino acids. CDR1 and CDR2 from the germline V gene are GTSNPN and SVGIG (reference sequence). After removal of 0 bases from V and 7 bases from J, the junction contained 9 bases not matched to a gene. CDR3 nucleotide sequence: TGTGCCTGGAGTGTAAGAGAACTAGCGGGATATGAGCAGTACTTC. This gives the protein CAWSVRELAGYEQYF. Filled out from reference TRBV30 and TRBJ2-7, the complete variable domain reads SQTIHQWPATLVQPVGSPLSLECTVEGTSNPNLYWYRQAAGRGLQLLFYSVGIGQISSEVPQNLSASRPQDRQFILSSKKLLLSDSGFYLCAWSVRELAGYEQYFGPGTRLTVT.

This chain links TRBV5-4 with TRBJ2-5; D perhaps matches TRBD1 (6 bases). Trimming pared 4 bases from V and 4 bases from J, leaving 14 bases between. The CDR3 covers 14 residues. Germline lookup yields CDR1 SGHNT and CDR2 YYREEE (reference sequence). CDR3 coding DNA: TGTGCCAGCAGCCCTGGCTCAGGGGCAGAGACCCAGTACTTC. Its protein product is CASSPGSGAETQYF.

This chain joins TRBV25-1 and TRBJ2-7, with D possibly matching TRBD1 (6 bases). The V end was cut by 6 bases, the J end by 3 bases, with 18 bases between. The length of the CDR3 is 15 residues. Per germline, CDR1 MGHDK and CDR2 SYGVNS. CDR3 region: CASSPRQEPNYEQYF. CDR3 sequence (DNA): TGTGCCAGCAGCCCCCGACAGGAACCGAACTACGAGCAGTACTTC.

The chain is built from TRBV18 and TRBJ1-4; D is unclear. The CDR3 is 14 amino acids. Germline-derived CDR1 and CDR2 are KGHSH and LQKENI. The V and J ends lost 3 bases and 7 bases respectively, with 12 bases between them. CDR3 sequence (DNA): TGTGCCAGCTCACCGGCGGGGAATGGTGAAAAACTGTTTTTT. Translated: CASSPAGNGEKLFF.

This chain links TRBV6-6 with TRBJ2-7, with TRBD1 as a possible D gene (6 bases). The V end lost 6 bases, the J end lost 0 bases, and 15 bases lay between the germline ends. CDR1 is MNHNY, CDR2 SVGAGI, per germline (reference sequence). The CDR3 length is 15 residues. CDR3 sequence reads: CASRATGTYSYEQYF. The CDR3 coding sequence is TGTGCCAGCAGGGCCACCGGGACATACTCCTACGAGCAGTACTTC.

The rearrangement uses TRBV18 and TRBJ2-7, with D maybe TRBD2 (5 bases). The CDR3 runs to 14 residues. V shed 4 bases and J shed 3 bases, with 13 bases lying between them. CDR1 is KGHSH and CDR2 is LQKENI in the germline V gene. CDR3 DNA: TGTGCCAGCTCACTTGGAGGTTTCCTCTACGAGCAGTACTTC. Translating gives CASSLGGFLYEQYF.

The chain recombines TRBV29-1 with TRBJ2-3, with 7 bases fitting TRBD2. V dropped 7 bases and J dropped 3; count of bases not matched to a gene: 7. This CDR3 region has 13 residues. The germline CDR1 and CDR2 sequences are SQVTM and ANQGSEA. The CDR3 is CSGYLAVTDTQYF. The CDR3 bases are TGCAGCGGGTATCTAGCGGTTACAGATACGCAGTATTTT.

This chain links TRBV6-1 with TRBJ1-1; D is uncertain. In germline, CDR1 is MNHNS, CDR2 SASEGT. The CDR3 is 14 amino acids. V lost 6 bases and J lost 4, with 15 bases in between. The CDR3 bases are TGTGCCAGCAGCTTAGACCCCGGGTTCACTGAAGCTTTCTTT. Amino acids: CASSLDPGFTEAFF.

The rearrangement links TRBV15 to TRBJ1-1; 8 bases match TRBD1. CDR1 is LNHNV, CDR2 YYDKDF, per germline (reference sequence). The CDR3 is 13 amino acids. J gave up 4 bases and V 3 bases, and 1 base lay outside the gene matches. CDR3 sequence: CATSSRGLTEAFF. In DNA, the CDR3 is TGTGCCACCAGCAGCAGGGGGCTCACTGAAGCTTTCTTT.

The gene calls are TRBV30 and TRBJ1-6, with D uncertain. This CDR3 comprises 13 residues. Trimming pared 0 bases from V and 6 bases from J, leaving 6 bases between. Per germline, CDR1 GTSNPN and CDR2 SVGIG (reference sequence). The CDR3 spells CAWSVSGNSPLHF. For the CDR3, the DNA is TGTGCCTGGAGTGTTTCGGGTAATTCACCCCTCCACTTT.

The CDR3 protein is CASSVSELPGELFF. The CDR3 DNA reads as TGTGCCAGCAGCGTAAGTGAACTTCCCGGGGAGCTGTTTTTT. The chain employs TRBV9 and TRBJ2-2; D gene unclear. Germline V gene sequence: CDR1 SGDLS, CDR2 YYNGEE. V lost 1 base and J lost 6, with 10 bases in between. This CDR3 comprises 14 residues.

CDR3 bases: TGTGCCAGTAGTCCCCGGACAGGGGAGCCACCCTACGAGCAGTACTTC. Protein product: CASSPRTGEPPYEQYF. The chain links TRBV19 to TRBJ2-7; the match to TRBD1 covers 9 bases. The germline gives CDR1 LNHDA, CDR2 SQIVND (reference sequence). The CDR3 length is 16 residues. J was trimmed by 2 bases and V by 5 bases; bases with no gene match: 10.

The chain recombines TRBV28 with TRBJ1-1, with 7 bases aligning to TRBD1. With V trimmed by 6 bases and J by 1 base, 5 bases remained unmatched. Germline V CDR1 and CDR2: MDHEN, SYDVKM. This CDR3 is 14 amino acids long. The CDR3 spells CASRAGGPNTEAFF. Written as DNA, the CDR3 is TGTGCCAGCAGAGCAGGGGGACCGAACACTGAAGCTTTCTTT.

This chain links TRBV7-9 with TRBJ2-7; D possibly corresponds to TRBD2 (5 bases). With 8 bases removed from V and 5 bases from J, the gap between germline ends came to 16 bases. CDR3 length: 13 amino acids. Germline loops: CDR1 SEHNR, CDR2 FQNEAQ (reference sequence). CDR3 DNA sequence: TGTGCCAGCCAAGAGGGAAAAACCCACGAGCAGTACTTC. This sequence encodes CASQEGKTHEQYF.

The chain uses TRBV7-9 and TRBJ1-6; D not certain. Germline V gene lookup returns CDR1 SEHNR and CDR2 FQNEAQ (reference sequence). The CDR3 is 14 amino acids. Trimming removed 4 bases from V and 7 bases from J, with 11 bases in between. DNA of the CDR3: TGTGCCAGCAGCTCCGGAAGCGGGAATTCACCCCTCCACTTT. Translated, it gives CASSSGSGNSPLHF.

This clone was found a few times. V usage is TRBV28 and J usage is TRBJ1-5; 7 bases map to TRBD1. Germline loops: CDR1 MDHEN, CDR2 SYDVKM. The CDR3 has 14 residues. Germline trimming cut 3 bases from V and 1 base from J; bases unmatched to any gene: 0. CDR3 coding DNA: TGTGCCAGCAGTTTGGGACAGAGCAATCAGCCCCAGCATTTT. This codes for CASSLGQSNQPQHF.

This clone was seen more than once but under ten times. V gene TRBV13 combines with J gene TRBJ2-7; D possibly corresponds to TRBD1 (6 bases). The CDR3 contains 14 residues. Trimming removed 4 bases from V and 1 base from J, with 11 bases in between. Germline CDR1 reads PRHDT; CDR2 reads FYEKMQ (reference sequence). The chain's CDR3 is CASSSQGWSYEQYF. The CDR3 nucleotides are TGTGCCAGCAGCTCACAGGGCTGGTCCTACGAGCAGTACTTC.

Only one count was recorded for this clone. The chain couples TRBV6-1 to TRBJ1-2; a possible D gene is TRBD1 (5 bases). Germline CDR1 and CDR2: MNHNS and SASEGT. Trimming pared 7 bases from V and 0 bases from J, leaving 15 bases between. The CDR3 length is 15 residues. CDR3 DNA sequence: TGTGCCAGCATTTCCTTGGGCAGGGCTAACTATGGCTACACCTTC. It is translated as CASISLGRANYGYTF.

The chain links TRBV28 to TRBJ2-5; 7 nucleotides match TRBD2. J lost 1 base, V lost 4 bases, and 9 bases had no gene match. The germline V gene has CDR1 MDHEN and CDR2 SYDVKM. The CDR3 contains 16 residues. The CDR3 reads CASSSVRGGGQETQYF. DNA of the CDR3: TGTGCCAGCAGTTCAGTTCGGGGCGGGGGCCAAGAGACCCAGTACTTC. The entire variable domain, with the rest obtained from reference TRBV28 and TRBJ2-5, is as follows: DVKVTQSSRYLVKRTGEKVFLECVQDMDHENMFWYRQDPGLGLRLIYFSYDVKMKEKGDIPEGYSVSREKKERFSLILESASTNQTSMYLCASSSVRGGGQETQYFGPGTRLLVL.

CDR3 in amino acids: CASGGGDTQYF. The CDR3 DNA reads TGTGCTAGTGGGGGGGGAGATACGCAGTATTTT. The chain carries TRBV12-5 and TRBJ2-3; D is perhaps TRBD2 (6 bases). The CDR3 totals 11 residues. Germline V gives CDR1 LGHNT, CDR2 FRNRAP. V was pared by 6 bases and J by 5 bases, with 6 bases between.